The 23 T cell receptor beta chains presented below share a single source sample, sequenced in a study of cytomegalovirus exposure and HLA in healthy donors. PCR primers comprised 60 Vbeta and 13 Jbeta primers. Here immunoSEQ multiplex PCR was the method, and the copy in TCRdb shows in-frame clones only, minus some. The sample carries about 210,000 clones, around 80% recorded once. Sequencing was carried out using PBMCs. The receptors were gathered from a boy aged 5-17 years in good health and CMV-seronegative.

This rearrangement joins TRBV5-5 to TRBJ2-5, with TRBD1 matching over 7 bases. V was clipped by 2 bases and J by 3 bases; unmatched bases: 1. From germline, CDR1 is SGHKS and CDR2 YYEKEE (reference sequence). The CDR3 has 13 residues. The CDR3 loop is CASSFGTEETQYF. CDR3 DNA: TGTGCCAGCAGCTTCGGGACAGAAGAGACCCAGTACTTC.

The chain uses TRBV11-2 and TRBJ2-5, with 7 bases lining up with TRBD1. Germline V gene sequence: CDR1 SGHAT, CDR2 FQNNGV. The CDR3 has 15 amino acids. J was trimmed by 0 bases and V by 0 bases; bases with no gene match: 1. In DNA, the CDR3 is TGTGCCAGCAGCTTAGAGGGACAGTACCAAGAGACCCAGTACTTC. Translation gives CASSLEGQYQETQYF.

The chain recombines TRBV6-4 with TRBJ1-1; 7 bases are a match to TRBD1. The J segment lost 3 bases and the V segment lost 0 bases, leaving 10 bases of the junction unmatched. Germline V gene data show CDR1 as MRHNA and CDR2 as SNTAGT. The CDR3 has 17 amino acids. The CDR3 DNA reads as TGTGCCAGCAGTGACTCATCTTACAGGGGTGGTTACACTGAAGCTTTCTTT. This gives the protein CASSDSSYRGGYTEAFF.

A note on this clone: A junction boundary mismatches the germline segment, possibly from a read error. The CDR3 region has the DNA TGTGCCAGCAGCGCTGTAGCGACGGTGTCCTTCGAGCAGTACTTC. Amino acid sequence: CASSAVATVSFEQYF. The rearrangement joins TRBV7-2 to TRBJ2-7; D is perhaps TRBD2 (5 bases). This CDR3 spans 15 amino acids. Germline V gene data show CDR1 as SGHTA and CDR2 as FQGNSA.

J is TRBJ1-5 and V is TRBV11-2; D may be TRBD1 (5 bases). This CDR3 spans 13 amino acids. V dropped 1 base and J dropped 4 bases, with 5 bases sitting between them. CDR1 is SGHAT and CDR2 is FQNNGV in the germline V gene. The CDR3 protein is CASSLAGNQPQHF. The CDR3, as DNA: TGTGCCAGCAGCTTAGCAGGGAATCAGCCCCAGCATTTT.

The V and J genes are TRBV6-1 and TRBJ1-5, with 11 bases identical to TRBD1. Looked up from germline, CDR1 is MNHNS and CDR2 is SASEGT. Trimming at V came to 6 bases and at J to 7 bases, leaving 5 bases not matched to a gene. The CDR3 totals 14 residues. In DNA, the CDR3 is TGTGCCAGCAGCCGGGACAGGGGGGAACAGCCCCAGCATTTT. Protein sequence: CASSRDRGEQPQHF.

The CDR3 reads CAWNIPRTGAYEQYF. The CDR3 bases are TGTGCCTGGAATATCCCCCGTACAGGAGCCTACGAGCAGTACTTC. The chain is built from TRBV30 and TRBJ2-7, with a weak D call TRBD1 (5 bases). Trimming removed 4 bases from V and 2 bases from J, with 18 bases in between. Germline CDR1 and CDR2: GTSNPN and SVGIG (reference sequence). The length of the CDR3 is 15 residues.

The chain recombines TRBV4-1 with TRBJ2-7; 10 nucleotides align to TRBD2. The junction had 5 bases not matched to a gene; V was cut back by 4 bases and J by 2 bases. The CDR3 spans 15 residues. Germline CDR1 reads MGHRA; CDR2 reads YSYEKL. The DNA for the CDR3 is TGCGCCAGCAGCCTGATAGCGGGGGGAGCCTACGAGCAGTACTTC. The encoded protein is CASSLIAGGAYEQYF.

This rearrangement joins TRBV7-6 to TRBJ1-5; TRBD1 matches 7 bases. Germline-derived CDR1 and CDR2 are SGHVS and FNYEAQ. The CDR3 loop spans 13 amino acids. V lost 5 bases to trimming and J lost 7 bases; unmatched junction nucleotides: 5. The CDR3 DNA sequence: TGTGCCAGCAGCGGGGACAGATCCCAGCCCCAGCATTTT. Its translation is CASSGDRSQPQHF.

The chain is built from TRBV11-2 and TRBJ2-5; D gene unclear. The CDR3 extends over 14 amino acids. The germline V gene has CDR1 SGHAT and CDR2 FQNNGV. The V end was cut by 8 bases, the J end by 0 bases, with 13 bases between. The CDR3 sequence: CASRRNLYQETQYF. DNA for the CDR3: TGTGCCAGCCGCAGGAATTTGTACCAAGAGACCCAGTACTTC.

This clone was seen a few times. The CDR3 DNA reads TGCAGCGTGGGACAGCTTAATGAAAAACTGTTTTTT. Protein sequence: CSVGQLNEKLFF. V and J are TRBV29-1 and TRBJ1-4; 7 nucleotides line up with TRBD1. This CDR3 is built from 12 residues. CDR1 is SQVTM and CDR2 is ANQGSEA in the germline V gene. The V and J ends lost 6 bases and 4 bases, in that order; junction bases with no gene match: 2.

The V call is TRBV25-1, the J call TRBJ1-6; possibly TRBD1 for D (6 bases). The CDR3 has 15 residues. CDR1 is MGHDK and CDR2 is SYGVNS in the germline V gene. V was pared by 7 bases and J by 3 bases, with 13 bases between. This CDR3 reads CASTEGGVYNSPLHF. The CDR3 DNA reads TGTGCCAGCACCGAGGGGGGGGTCTATAATTCACCCCTCCACTTT.

This chain connects TRBV2 to TRBJ2-5; 7 bases are shared with TRBD2. The DNA end lines up better with TRBJ2-7; the J call may be wrong. The length of the CDR3 is 12 residues. Germline V lookup: CDR1 SNHLY, CDR2 FYNNEI. CDR3 loop: CASVGDYYEQYF. In DNA, the CDR3 is TGTGCCAGCGTCGGGGACTACTACGAGCAGTACTTC.

CDR3: CASSFAGTLNTGELFF. The CDR3 nucleotides read TGTGCCAGCAGCTTCGCCGGGACTTTGAACACCGGGGAGCTGTTTTTT. This chain uses TRBV11-2 with TRBJ2-2, with D perhaps TRBD2 (6 bases). V was trimmed by 3 bases and J by 1 base, leaving 12 bases between them. The germline V gene encodes CDR1 SGHAT and CDR2 FQNNGV. This CDR3 contains 16 residues.

The chain has TRBV5-1 and TRBJ2-7; D might be TRBD2 (5 bases). The V and J ends lost 3 bases and 5 bases respectively, with 21 bases between them. From germline, CDR1 is SGHRS and CDR2 YFSETQ. The CDR3 totals 16 residues. CDR3 in DNA: TGCGCCAGCAGCTCACATTCACCGGGAAAAACCCACGAGCAGTACTTC. Protein product: CASSSHSPGKTHEQYF.

V gene TRBV30 combines with J gene TRBJ2-3, with 13 bases that match TRBD2. CDR3 length equals 16 residues. The V gene end was trimmed by 2 bases and the J gene end by 4 bases; junction bases not matched to a gene: 6. Germline-derived CDR1 and CDR2 are GTSNPN and SVGIG (reference sequence). The CDR3 loop reads CAWSRRTSGRSDTQYF. The CDR3 DNA reads TGTGCCTGGAGTCGGAGGACTAGCGGGAGATCAGATACGCAGTATTTT.

This chain uses TRBV4-2 with TRBJ2-5; 8 positions match TRBD1. The CDR3 is made up of 17 amino acids. The J segment lost 4 bases and the V segment lost 0 bases, leaving 10 bases of the junction unmatched. Germline CDR1 and CDR2: LGHNA and YNFKEQ. The CDR3 loop reads CASSQDLRQGAAETQYF. Written as DNA, the CDR3 is TGTGCCAGCAGCCAAGATCTAAGGCAGGGGGCTGCAGAGACCCAGTACTTC.

This clone occurred a few times. CDR3 sequence (DNA): TGTGCCAGCAGCTTGGGTGGGGGGAGCTCCTACAATGAGCAGTTCTTC. Residues: CASSLGGGSSYNEQFF. The chain is built from TRBV5-5 and TRBJ2-1; possibly TRBD2 for D (6 bases). Germline V gene sequence: CDR1 SGHKS, CDR2 YYEKEE (reference sequence). The CDR3 spans 16 residues. Trimming took 0 bases from V and 0 from J, leaving 10 bases between them.

Points on this clone: A read error may produce the germline difference seen at one junction end. CDR3 in amino acids: CASSTYRGGGELFF. In nucleotides, the CDR3 is TGTGCTAGCAGCACTTACAGGGGCGGCGGGGAGCTGTTTTTT. The rearrangement joins TRBV7-7 to TRBJ2-2; 7 nucleotides agree with TRBD1. The CDR3 totals 14 residues. Germline CDR1 and CDR2: SSHAT and FNYEAQ (reference sequence).

This rearrangement joins TRBV2 to TRBJ1-3; 10 bases match TRBD1. Germline CDR1 SNHLY, CDR2 FYNNEI. CDR3 length equals 17 residues. V gave up 5 bases and J gave up 0 bases; unmatched junction bases: 7. CDR3: CASSRDRGSFSGNTIYF. Here the CDR3 DNA reads TGTGCCAGCAGTCGGGACAGGGGTTCATTCTCTGGAAACACCATATATTTT.

This chain connects TRBV19 to TRBJ2-3, with TRBD1 identical over 7 bases. With V trimmed by 8 bases and J by 1 base, 3 bases remained unmatched. Germline CDR1 LNHDA, CDR2 SQIVND (reference sequence). The CDR3 is 13 amino acids. This CDR3 is CASAQGGTDTQYF. The CDR3 DNA follows: TGTGCCAGTGCCCAGGGGGGCACAGATACGCAGTATTTT.

The chain has TRBV7-2 and TRBJ2-7; 9 nucleotides align to TRBD2. Germline CDR1 reads SGHTA; CDR2 reads FQGNSA. CDR3 length: 16 residues. V lost 4 bases and J lost 2; bases outside the gene matches: 9. The CDR3 DNA sequence: TGTGCCAGCAGCTCCAAGCGGGCTAGCGGGACCTACGAGCAGTACTTC. Protein product: CASSSKRASGTYEQYF.

The CDR3 sequence: CASSPLQRASSEQYF. The CDR3 coding sequence is TGTGCCAGCAGCCCGTTGCAGCGGGCCTCTTCCGAGCAGTACTTC. The V call is TRBV7-2, the J call TRBJ2-7, with D tentatively TRBD2 (6 bases). V was clipped by 5 bases and J by 6 bases, with 20 bases between them. Germline lookup yields CDR1 SGHTA and CDR2 FQGNSA. This CDR3 has 15 residues.